The source of this TCR beta chain is a study of vaccination and CD4 T cells after COVID-19. Points on this clonotype: What it binds is not known.

This CDR3 region has 17 residues. The V gene end was trimmed by 0 bases and the J gene end by 3 bases; junction bases not matched to a gene: 11. Per germline, CDR1 LGHNA and CDR2 YNFKEQ. The Oncomine TCR Beta short-read assay was what sequenced the DNA obtained from cultured CD4+ T cells. TCRdb independently ran MiXCR on the PCR reads; one entry per CDR3 protein. In the table there are some 6,600 distinct CDR3 sequences, around 25% of which are singletons. Treatment: approximately nine-day PBMC culture with coronavirus spike peptide pools or control peptides (ViraFEST assay). Under the ViraFEST approach, antigen-specific T cells were expanded with peptide pools and TCRs subsequently sequenced.

The clonotype was recovered from a human donor who had recovered from COVID-19. This chain uses TRBV4-2 with TRBJ2-7; 7 positions agree with TRBD2. Material: CD4+ T cells from blood, cultured in vitro, obtained after SARS-CoV-2 vaccination. The CDR3 coding sequence is TGTGCCAGCAGCCAAGATTTGGCTAGCGGAGCCTACTACGAGCAGTACTTC. Amino acid sequence: CASSQDLASGAYYEQYF.